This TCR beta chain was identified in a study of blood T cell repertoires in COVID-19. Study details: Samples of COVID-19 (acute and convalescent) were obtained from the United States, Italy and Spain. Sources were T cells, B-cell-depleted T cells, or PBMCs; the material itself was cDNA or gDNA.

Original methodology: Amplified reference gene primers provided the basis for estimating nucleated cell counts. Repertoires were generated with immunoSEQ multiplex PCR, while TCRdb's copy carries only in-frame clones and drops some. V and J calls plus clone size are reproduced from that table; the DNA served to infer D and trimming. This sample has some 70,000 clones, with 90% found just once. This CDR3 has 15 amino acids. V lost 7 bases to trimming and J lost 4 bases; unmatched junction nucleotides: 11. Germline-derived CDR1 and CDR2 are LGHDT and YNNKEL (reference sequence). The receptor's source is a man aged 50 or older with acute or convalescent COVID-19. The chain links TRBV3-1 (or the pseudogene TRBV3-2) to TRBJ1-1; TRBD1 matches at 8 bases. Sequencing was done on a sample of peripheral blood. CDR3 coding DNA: TGTGCCAGCATCAACTTGGACAGGGAAGGCACTGAAGCTTTCTTT. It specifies CASINLDREGTEAFF.